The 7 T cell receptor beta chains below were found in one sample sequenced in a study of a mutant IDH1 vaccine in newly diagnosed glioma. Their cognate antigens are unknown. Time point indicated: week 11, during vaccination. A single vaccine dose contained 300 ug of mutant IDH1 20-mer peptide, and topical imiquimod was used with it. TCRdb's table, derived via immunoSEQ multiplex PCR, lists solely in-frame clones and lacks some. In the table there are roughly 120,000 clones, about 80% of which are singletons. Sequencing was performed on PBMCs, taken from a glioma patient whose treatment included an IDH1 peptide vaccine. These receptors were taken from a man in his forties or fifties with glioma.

Written as DNA, the CDR3 is TGTGCCAGCAGCTTTAAGGGCAACAAAAACATTCAGTACTTC. Translated: CASSFKGNKNIQYF. V and J are TRBV5-4 and TRBJ2-4; D is ambiguous. This CDR3 comprises 14 residues. The V end lost 2 bases, the J end lost 3 bases, and 9 bases lay between the germline ends. Germline-derived CDR1 and CDR2 are SGHNT and YYREEE (reference sequence).

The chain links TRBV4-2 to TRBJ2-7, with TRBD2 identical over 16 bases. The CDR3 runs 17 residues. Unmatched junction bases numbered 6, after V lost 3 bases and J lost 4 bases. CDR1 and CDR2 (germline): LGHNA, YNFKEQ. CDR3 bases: TGTGCCAGCAGCCACTCCGGGACTAGCGGGGGGGCATACGAGCAGTACTTC. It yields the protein CASSHSGTSGGAYEQYF.

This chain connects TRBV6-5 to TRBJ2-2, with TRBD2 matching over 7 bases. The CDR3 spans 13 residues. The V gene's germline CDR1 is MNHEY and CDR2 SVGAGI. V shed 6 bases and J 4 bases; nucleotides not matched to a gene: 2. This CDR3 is CASRGGSTGELFF. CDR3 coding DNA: TGTGCCAGCAGGGGGGGGAGCACCGGGGAGCTGTTTTTT.

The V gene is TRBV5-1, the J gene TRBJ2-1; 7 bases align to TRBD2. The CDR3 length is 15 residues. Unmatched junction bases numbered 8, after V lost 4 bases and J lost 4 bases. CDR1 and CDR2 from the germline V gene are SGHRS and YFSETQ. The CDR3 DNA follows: TGCGCCAGCAGCAAAAGCGGGGACGGGTACAATGAGCAGTTCTTC. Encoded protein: CASSKSGDGYNEQFF.

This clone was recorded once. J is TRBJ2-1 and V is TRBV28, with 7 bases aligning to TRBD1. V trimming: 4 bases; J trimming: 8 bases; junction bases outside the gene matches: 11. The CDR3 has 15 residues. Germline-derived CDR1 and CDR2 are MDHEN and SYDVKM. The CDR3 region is CASSSPNRGRDEQFF. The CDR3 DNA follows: TGTGCCAGCAGTTCCCCCAACAGGGGCCGGGATGAGCAGTTCTTC.

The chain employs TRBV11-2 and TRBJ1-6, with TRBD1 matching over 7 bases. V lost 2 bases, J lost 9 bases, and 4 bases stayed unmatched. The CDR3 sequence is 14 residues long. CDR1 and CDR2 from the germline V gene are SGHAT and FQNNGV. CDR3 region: CASSLNRGGSPLHF. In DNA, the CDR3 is TGTGCCAGCAGCTTAAACAGGGGAGGTTCACCCCTCCACTTT.

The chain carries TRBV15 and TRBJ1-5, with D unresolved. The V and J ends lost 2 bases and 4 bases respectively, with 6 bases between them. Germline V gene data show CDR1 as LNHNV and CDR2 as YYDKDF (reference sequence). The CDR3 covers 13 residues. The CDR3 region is CATSRQPNQPQHF. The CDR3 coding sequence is TGTGCCACCAGCAGACAGCCTAATCAGCCCCAGCATTTT.